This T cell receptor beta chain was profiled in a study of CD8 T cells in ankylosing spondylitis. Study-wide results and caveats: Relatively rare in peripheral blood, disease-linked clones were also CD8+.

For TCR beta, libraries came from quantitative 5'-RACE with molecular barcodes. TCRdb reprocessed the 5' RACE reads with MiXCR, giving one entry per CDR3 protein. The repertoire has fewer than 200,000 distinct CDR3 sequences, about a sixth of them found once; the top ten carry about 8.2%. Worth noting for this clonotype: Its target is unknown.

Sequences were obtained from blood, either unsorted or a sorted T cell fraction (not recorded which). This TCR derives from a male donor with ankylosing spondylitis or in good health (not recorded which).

CDR3 sequence: CASSRGPYTEAFF. CDR3 sequence (DNA): TGTGCCAGCAGCCGTGGGCCTTACACTGAAGCTTTCTTT. The V gene is TRBV6-5, the J gene TRBJ1-1; D not resolved. The CDR3 is 13 amino acids. V gave up 6 bases and J gave up 3 bases, with 11 bases separating them. Germline V gene lookup returns CDR1 MNHEY and CDR2 SVGAGI.